These T cell receptor beta chains were read from a single sample in a study of early T cells in non-severe SARS-CoV-2 infection. TCRdb passed the 5' RACE reads through MiXCR, listing each CDR3 protein once. The sample holds about 66,000 distinct CDR3 sequences, approximately 13% seen once. The source material was whole blood. These receptors originate from an adult who was a healthcare worker with PCR-confirmed SARS-CoV-2 infection or an uninfected control (not recorded which). The conserved cysteine and the conserved F or W are not part of the CDR3 here. Each record gives: V gene, J gene, CDR3 protein.

v_call: TRBV12-3/TRBV12-4
j_call: TRBJ1-4
cdr3_aa: ASSETGGAGEKLF

v_call: TRBV2
j_call: TRBJ2-2
cdr3_aa: ASSSRMVLRSGELF

v_call: TRBV6-6
j_call: TRBJ1-2
cdr3_aa: ASSSTGTGNYGCT

v_call: TRBV21-1
j_call: TRBJ2-1
cdr3_aa: ASSKRGVTYNEQF

v_call: TRBV6-2/TRBV6-3
j_call: TRBJ1-5
cdr3_aa: ASGSTGVGNQPQH

v_call: TRBV21-1
j_call: TRBJ2-3
cdr3_aa: ASSKISGSTDTQY

v_call: TRBV27
j_call: TRBJ1-4
cdr3_aa: ASSLLWGAREKLF

v_call: TRBV28
j_call: TRBJ2-1
cdr3_aa: ASSLGLAGGPGNEQF

v_call: TRBV11-2
j_call: TRBJ2-3
cdr3_aa: ASSSTVDTQY

v_call: TRBV28
j_call: TRBJ1-3
cdr3_aa: ASSLSYSGNTIY

v_call: TRBV6-6
j_call: TRBJ2-7
cdr3_aa: ASSYRGQGYEQY

v_call: TRBV11-1
j_call: TRBJ2-6
cdr3_aa: ASSPGQPSGANVLT

v_call: TRBV6-5
j_call: TRBJ1-6
cdr3_aa: ASRHRADSPLH

v_call: TRBV5-1
j_call: TRBJ1-6
cdr3_aa: ASSPNSSPLH

v_call: TRBV5-1
j_call: TRBJ2-1
cdr3_aa: ASSSLDSHDEQF

v_call: TRBV20-1
j_call: TRBJ2-2
cdr3_aa: SAERETGELF

v_call: TRBV7-9
j_call: TRBJ1-6
cdr3_aa: ASSLTRGQNRNSPLH

v_call: TRBV20-1
j_call: TRBJ1-1
cdr3_aa: SASLSRGFYAEAF

v_call: TRBV25-1
j_call: TRBJ1-1
cdr3_aa: ASSARGNTEAF

v_call: TRBV12-3/TRBV12-4
j_call: TRBJ1-1
cdr3_aa: ASSSPGPSSTEAF

v_call: TRBV7-8
j_call: TRBJ2-7
cdr3_aa: ASSLRLAGYEQY

v_call: TRBV28
j_call: TRBJ2-1
cdr3_aa: ASSLSRNEQF

v_call: TRBV12-3/TRBV12-4
j_call: TRBJ2-7
cdr3_aa: ASTLSGTGSYEQY

v_call: TRBV28
j_call: TRBJ1-5
cdr3_aa: ASTIPVGNQPQH

v_call: TRBV5-1
j_call: TRBJ2-7
cdr3_aa: ASSLASFSVNEQY

v_call: TRBV5-6
j_call: TRBJ2-1
cdr3_aa: ASSLEMGTSSREQF

v_call: TRBV7-2
j_call: TRBJ2-3
cdr3_aa: ASSLAAGGYTDTQY

v_call: TRBV29-1
j_call: TRBJ2-5
cdr3_aa: SVEPRQQETQY

v_call: TRBV29-1
j_call: TRBJ2-2
cdr3_aa: SGGGQTGELF

v_call: TRBV7-3
j_call: TRBJ2-1
cdr3_aa: ASSWGTGTVYNEQF

v_call: TRBV28
j_call: TRBJ1-1
cdr3_aa: ASSAPKGSTEAF

v_call: TRBV19
j_call: TRBJ1-2
cdr3_aa: ASQRTEGGYT

v_call: TRBV29-1
j_call: TRBJ2-1
cdr3_aa: SVENGNEQF

v_call: TRBV28
j_call: TRBJ2-5
cdr3_aa: ASSARTSGRETQY

v_call: TRBV27
j_call: TRBJ2-7
cdr3_aa: ASRAGASGSYEQY

v_call: TRBV19
j_call: TRBJ2-6
cdr3_aa: ASKRAGLTGANVLT

v_call: TRBV29-1
j_call: TRBJ1-4
cdr3_aa: SVEDGALEKLF

v_call: TRBV27
j_call: TRBJ2-3
cdr3_aa: ASKRTVSTDTQY

v_call: TRBV28
j_call: TRBJ2-3
cdr3_aa: ASTNFGDTQY

v_call: TRBV4-1
j_call: TRBJ2-5
cdr3_aa: ASSQVRPGETQY

v_call: TRBV4-3
j_call: TRBJ2-3
cdr3_aa: ASSQSRQGTQY

v_call: TRBV6-2/TRBV6-3
j_call: TRBJ1-2
cdr3_aa: ASSSSAGLTDYGYT

v_call: TRBV7-3
j_call: TRBJ1-2
cdr3_aa: ASSPGGGLGYT

v_call: TRBV3-1
j_call: TRBJ1-2
cdr3_aa: ASSLDRGLYGYT

v_call: TRBV20-1
j_call: TRBJ2-1
cdr3_aa: SARGGRSGSSYNEQF

v_call: TRBV14
j_call: TRBJ2-5
cdr3_aa: ASSPGEALRETQY

v_call: TRBV5-1
j_call: TRBJ2-7
cdr3_aa: ASSLRTGGYEQY

v_call: TRBV5-1
j_call: TRBJ2-7
cdr3_aa: ASSLDARLPYEQY

v_call: TRBV29-1
j_call: TRBJ2-7
cdr3_aa: SVETGVSYEQY

v_call: TRBV6-5
j_call: TRBJ1-2
cdr3_aa: ASSYATHGYGYT

v_call: TRBV5-4
j_call: TRBJ2-1
cdr3_aa: ASSSKVGPSGRNNEQF

v_call: TRBV6-1
j_call: TRBJ2-5
cdr3_aa: ASKAAGAAETQY

v_call: TRBV6-6
j_call: TRBJ2-3
cdr3_aa: ASSEATDTQY

v_call: TRBV6-2/TRBV6-3
j_call: TRBJ2-7
cdr3_aa: ASSYDRYEQY

v_call: TRBV20-1
j_call: TRBJ2-3
cdr3_aa: SASRVAGGITDTQY

v_call: TRBV7-8
j_call: TRBJ1-3
cdr3_aa: ASSAAERQGWLNTIY

v_call: TRBV29-1
j_call: TRBJ2-4
cdr3_aa: SVDSGGRRY

v_call: TRBV7-8
j_call: TRBJ1-5
cdr3_aa: ASSLEVVQPQH

v_call: TRBV7-2
j_call: TRBJ2-5
cdr3_aa: ASSLNPPGVSTETQY

v_call: TRBV6-6
j_call: TRBJ1-6
cdr3_aa: ASSFPEGASPLH